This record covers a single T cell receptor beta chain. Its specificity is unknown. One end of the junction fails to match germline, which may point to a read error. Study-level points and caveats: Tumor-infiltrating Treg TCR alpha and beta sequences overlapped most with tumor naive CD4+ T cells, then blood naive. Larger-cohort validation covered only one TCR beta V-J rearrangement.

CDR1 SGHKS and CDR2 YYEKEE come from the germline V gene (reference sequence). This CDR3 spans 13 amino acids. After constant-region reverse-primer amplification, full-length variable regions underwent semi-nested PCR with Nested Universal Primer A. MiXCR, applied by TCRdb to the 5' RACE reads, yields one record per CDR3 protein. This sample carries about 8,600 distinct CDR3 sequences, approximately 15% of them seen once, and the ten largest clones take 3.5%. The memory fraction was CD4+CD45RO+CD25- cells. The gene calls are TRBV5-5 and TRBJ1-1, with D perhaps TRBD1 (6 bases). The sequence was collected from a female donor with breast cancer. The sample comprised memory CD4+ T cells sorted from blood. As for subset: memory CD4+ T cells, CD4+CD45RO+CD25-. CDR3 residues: CAGSLGQSTEAFF. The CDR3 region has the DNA TGTGCCGGCAGCCTCGGACAGAGCACTGAAGCTTTCTTT.